The rows below give T cell receptor beta chains drawn from one sample of a study of blood T cells in healthy people across ages. TCRdb used MiXCR to reprocess the 5' RACE reads, holding one entry per CDR3 protein. The sample has about 1.5 million distinct CDR3 sequences; around 40% are singletons. What was sequenced was blood. The receptors shown here come from a young woman in good health. The CDR3 runs from the conserved cysteine through the conserved F or W. D genes are given only for firm matches. Not every row has a clone size; where given, it reads once, few, many or a size class.

>TRBV29-1|TRBD2|NA|TRBJ2-1
TGCAGCGTTAGCCTAGCGGGCAAAATAGAGCAGTTCTTC
CSVSLAGKIEQFF
>TRBV29-1|NA|NA|TRBJ1-1
TGCAGCGCTATCAGGGGTGGGGGCACTGAAGCTTTCTTT
CSAIRGGGTEAFF
>TRBV20-1|TRBD1|NA|TRBJ1-1
TGCAGTGCCTACAGGGGCCCGAACACTGAAGCTTTCTTT
CSAYRGPNTEAFF
>TRBV4-2|TRBD2|NA|TRBJ2-1
TGTGCCAGCAGCCAAGTCGAACGGGGGGTGGCAAATGAGCAGTTCTTC
CASSQVERGVANEQFF
>TRBV12-3/TRBV12-4|TRBD1|NA|TRBJ2-1
TGTGCCAGCAGTCCGGACAGGGAAACTGATGAGCAGTTCTTC
CASSPDRETDEQFF
>TRBV28|NA|NA|TRBJ2-7
TGTGCCAGCAGTCCCGGACAGGGAGGGATGGACGAGCAGTACTTC
CASSPGQGGMDEQYF
>TRBV29-1|NA|many|TRBJ2-7
TGCAGCGTTGAAGGGACCGGACCCTACGAGCAGTACTTC
CSVEGTGPYEQYF
>TRBV3-1|NA|NA|TRBJ2-7
TGTGCCAGCAGCCACTACCAAGGGTACGAGCAGTACTTC
CASSHYQGYEQYF
>TRBV29-1|TRBD1|NA|TRBJ2-5
TGCAGCGTTTTACAGGGGGTCCAAGAGACCCAGTACTTC
CSVLQGVQETQYF
>TRBV27|NA|few|TRBJ2-7
TGTGCCAGCAGTAAGGTCCCCTACGAGCAGTACTTC
CASSKVPYEQYF
>TRBV20-1|TRBD2|NA|TRBJ2-2
TGCAGTGGACTAGCGGGAGGAAGCGGGGAGCTGTTTTTT
CSGLAGGSGELFF
>TRBV6-5|NA|many|TRBJ2-7
TGTGCCAGCAGGTCGACAGTATACGAGCAGTACTTC
CASRSTVYEQYF
>TRBV12-3/TRBV12-4|NA|NA|TRBJ1-4
TGTGCCAGCAGTTTAGTGTATGTTCCACAGGCGACTAATGAAAAACTGTTTTTT
CASSLVYVPQATNEKLFF
>TRBV5-1|NA|few|TRBJ2-5
TGCGCCAGCAGCTTGGACCCGGGAGAGACCCAGTACTTC
CASSLDPGETQYF
>TRBV6-1|NA|few|TRBJ1-4
TGTGCCAGCAGAGCAGGGTCAACTAATGAAAAACTGTTTTTT
CASRAGSTNEKLFF
>TRBV20-1|NA|few|TRBJ2-1
TGCAGTGCTAGGGTCCGATCCTACAATGAGCAGTTCTTC
CSARVRSYNEQFF
>TRBV20-1|NA|NA|TRBJ2-2
TGCAGTGCTAGAGATCAGAACACCGGGGAGCTGTTTTTT
CSARDQNTGELFF
>TRBV7-8|TRBD2|few|TRBJ2-3
TGTGCCAGCAGCTTCAGGACTAGCGGGAGTCCAGATACGCAGTATTTT
CASSFRTSGSPDTQYF
>TRBV3-1|NA|NA|TRBJ1-5
TGTGCCAGCAGCCAAGAAGGAGGGGATGAGCAGCCCCAGCATTTT
CASSQEGGDEQPQHF
>TRBV4-1|TRBD2|NA|TRBJ2-3
TGCGCCAGCAGCCAAGCTCTAGCGGGAGGTCCCACAGATACGCAGTATTTT
CASSQALAGGPTDTQYF
>TRBV7-7|TRBD1|few|TRBJ2-5
TGTGCTAGCAGCCCCGGACAGGGCTCCGTCCAAGAGACCCAGTACTTC
CASSPGQGSVQETQYF
>TRBV7-9|NA|NA|TRBJ2-5
TGTGCCAGCAGCCTCTACCAACAGCTTAGCAATGAGCAGTACTTC
CASSLYQQLSNEQYF
>TRBV28|NA|few|TRBJ1-1
TGTGCCAGCGCAGGGTTCGCTGAAGCTTTCTTT
CASAGFAEAFF
>TRBV14|TRBD1|NA|TRBJ1-2
TGTGCCAGCAGCTACGACAGGGCGGAAGGCTACACCTTC
CASSYDRAEGYTF
>TRBV6-2/TRBV6-3|NA|NA|TRBJ2-7
TGTGCCAGCCTGGCGATGAGGGGTAGGAGCTCCTACGAGCAGTACTTC
CASLAMRGRSSYEQYF
>TRBV7-2|TRBD2|few|TRBJ2-1
TGTGCCAGCAGCCTACGGACTAGCATGAGCTCCTACAATGAGCAGTTCTTC
CASSLRTSMSSYNEQFF
>TRBV20-1|NA|few|TRBJ2-7
TGCAGTGCTCCCTCCCCGCGGCAGGGAGGTTACGAGCAGTACTTC
CSAPSPRQGGYEQYF
>TRBV13|NA|NA|TRBJ2-1
TGTGCCAGCAGGAGGGGTATGTACAATGAGCAGTTCTTC
CASRRGMYNEQFF
>TRBV29-1|NA|few|TRBJ2-2
TGCAGCGTTCTCGGGAGTTATCACGGGGAGCTGTTTTTT
CSVLGSYHGELFF
>TRBV7-9|NA|NA|TRBJ2-7
TGTGCCAGCAGCGCATGGACAGGGAGGGGCGAGCAGTACTTC
CASSAWTGRGEQYF
>TRBV20-1|NA|NA|TRBJ2-5
TGCAGTGCTAGAGATCTGCGGGCGCAAGAGACCCAGTACTTC
CSARDLRAQETQYF
>TRBV29-1|TRBD1|NA|TRBJ2-7
TGCAGCGTTTCAGAAGGACAGGGGCCCTACGAGCAGTACTTC
CSVSEGQGPYEQYF
>TRBV2|TRBD2|NA|TRBJ2-5
TGTGCCAGCAGTACCCCCTCGGGTAGCGGGGACGAGACCCAGTACTTC
CASSTPSGSGDETQYF
>TRBV6-2/TRBV6-3|TRBD2|NA|TRBJ2-1
TGTGCCAGCAGACCCAAAAGACTAGCGGGGAAAATTGAGCAGTTCTTC
CASRPKRLAGKIEQFF
>TRBV6-2/TRBV6-3|NA|NA|TRBJ2-3
TGTGCCAGCAGTGACCCGGGAAACAGCTCGCCAGATACGCAGTATTTT
CASSDPGNSSPDTQYF
>TRBV7-2|NA|NA|TRBJ2-7
TGTCCCAGCAGCTTAGAAGGCAGGAGCTCCTACGAGCAGTACTTC
CPSSLEGRSSYEQYF
>TRBV29-1|NA|NA|TRBJ2-3
TGCAGCGTAGCCGGGCCCCTAAGCACAGATACGCAGTATTTT
CSVAGPLSTDTQYF